The 31 T cell receptor beta chains presented below share a single source sample, sequenced in a study of T cell responses to AZD1222 COVID-19 vaccine. The data were produced by immunoSEQ multiplex PCR, yet TCRdb's version contains in-frame clones alone and is incomplete. In the table there are roughly 200,000 clones, about 92% of which are singletons. The sample here was peripheral blood, taken on day 0 of MenACWY control vaccination. These receptors originate from an adult in good health.

The chain joins TRBV7-9 to TRBJ2-5; D remains unclear. The ends were cut back, 5 bases at V and 5 bases at J, with 18 bases in the middle. The CDR3 consists of 15 residues. Germline-derived CDR1 and CDR2 are SEHNR and FQNEAQ (reference sequence). The CDR3 protein is CASSRPLRDLETQYF. CDR3 bases: TGTGCCAGCAGCCGTCCCTTAAGGGATTTGGAGACCCAGTACTTC.

The chain carries TRBV30 and TRBJ1-3; TRBD1 is a possible D gene (6 bases). Germline V gene lookup returns CDR1 GTSNPN and CDR2 SVGIG (reference sequence). There are 15 residues in the CDR3. With 0 bases removed from V and 0 bases from J, the gap between germline ends came to 9 bases. The CDR3 sequence: CAWSVVGGSGNTIYF. The DNA for the CDR3 is TGTGCCTGGAGTGTAGTAGGGGGCTCTGGAAACACCATATATTTT.

Concerning this clone: This same CDR3 is encoded by further DNA sequences in the sample. The chain couples TRBV7-9 to TRBJ1-2, with a weak D call TRBD1 (5 bases). CDR1 SEHNR and CDR2 FQNEAQ come from the germline V gene (reference sequence). The CDR3 sequence is 13 residues long. With 1 base removed from V and 3 bases from J, the gap between germline ends came to 6 bases. The CDR3 sequence is CASSLGGDYGYTF. CDR3 nucleotides: TGTGCCAGCAGCTTAGGAGGGGACTATGGCTACACCTTC.

The chain employs TRBV10-1 and TRBJ2-3; a possible D gene is TRBD2 (5 bases). Trimming pared 3 bases from V and 5 bases from J, leaving 12 bases between. The CDR3 length is 14 residues. Germline values: CDR1 WNHNN, CDR2 SYGVQD (reference sequence). The CDR3 spells CASSERRAQDTQYF. The CDR3 nucleotides read TGCGCCAGCAGTGAAAGGCGGGCTCAAGATACGCAGTATTTT.

This clone was detected only a few times. The CDR3 reads CASSQGSSNSPLHF. In nucleotides, the CDR3 is TGTGCCAGCAGCCAGGGCAGTTCTAATTCACCCCTCCACTTT. V usage is TRBV3-1 (or the pseudogene TRBV3-2) and J usage is TRBJ1-6; unclear D gene. The CDR3 covers 14 residues. The V gene's germline CDR1 is LGHDT and CDR2 YNNKEL (reference sequence). Trimming took off 3 bases at V and 6 bases at J, with 9 bases between the two ends.

This clone showed up just once. The rearrangement joins TRBV6-5 to TRBJ2-2; D gene ambiguous. This CDR3 has 14 residues. Trimming removed 7 bases from V and 7 bases from J, with 16 bases in between. The germline V gene encodes CDR1 MNHEY and CDR2 SVGAGI. CDR3 region: CASTEDPRRGELFF. The CDR3, as DNA: TGTGCCAGCACCGAGGATCCGCGGCGCGGGGAGCTGTTTTTT.

The chain combines TRBV5-1 with TRBJ2-3; D unresolved. The V gene lost 4 bases and the J gene lost 0 bases, with 9 bases spanning the gap. This CDR3 region has 14 residues. Germline V gene sequence: CDR1 SGHRS, CDR2 YFSETQ. For the CDR3, the DNA is TGCGCCAGCAGCGATACCAGGAGCACAGATACGCAGTATTTT. Translation: CASSDTRSTDTQYF.

This chain connects TRBV7-2 to TRBJ1-5, with D unresolved. V lost 5 bases and J 5 bases, leaving 13 bases between the germline ends. This CDR3 comprises 14 residues. Germline values: CDR1 SGHTA, CDR2 FQGNSA. The DNA for the CDR3 is TGTGCCAGCAGCCCCAGGTTTACTGATCAGCCCCAGCATTTT. This gives the protein CASSPRFTDQPQHF. Based on the CDR3 plus reference TRBV7-2 and TRBJ1-5, the full variable domain is GAGVSQSPSNKVTEKGKDVELRCDPISGHTALYWYRQSLGQGLEFLIYFQGNSAPDKSGLPSDRFSAERTGGSVSTLTIQRTQQEDSAVYLCASSPRFTDQPQHFGDGTRLSIL.

Details on this clone: Other DNA sequences within the sample encode an identical CDR3. The chain uses TRBV6-5 and TRBJ1-2; weak D call: TRBD1 (6 bases). Germline lookup yields CDR1 MNHEY and CDR2 SVGAGI. V dropped 0 bases and J dropped 8 bases, with 7 bases sitting between them. There are 12 residues in the CDR3. CDR3 DNA sequence: TGTGCCAGCAGTTACTCTGGGGGCGGCTACACCTTC. It is translated as CASSYSGGGYTF.

The gene calls are TRBV4-1 and TRBJ2-3, with 9 bases identical to TRBD2. The CDR3 loop spans 17 amino acids. The germline V gene encodes CDR1 MGHRA and CDR2 YSYEKL. Losses at the gene ends were 0 bases for V and 2 bases for J; bases not matched to a gene: 6. The CDR3 loop is CASSQEEGLAYTDTQYF. The CDR3 coding sequence is TGCGCCAGCAGCCAAGAGGAGGGACTAGCCTACACAGATACGCAGTATTTT.

In nucleotides, the CDR3 is TGCGCCAGCAGCCCCGACAGCAATCAGCCCCAGCATTTT. This sequence encodes CASSPDSNQPQHF. The gene calls are TRBV5-1 and TRBJ1-5; D call uncertain. The CDR3 has 13 residues. Per the germline V gene, CDR1 is SGHRS and CDR2 is YFSETQ. Trimming removed 4 bases at V and 1 base at J, with 6 bases between.

The chain carries TRBV19 and TRBJ2-5; TRBD2 matches at 11 bases. J lost 2 bases, V lost 10 bases, and 9 bases had no gene match. Germline V gene sequence: CDR1 LNHDA, CDR2 SQIVND (reference sequence). The CDR3 length is 15 residues. CDR3 nucleotide sequence: TGTGCCACCTCACTAGCGGGGGTACAACAAGAGACCCAGTACTTC. Protein sequence: CATSLAGVQQETQYF. The full variable domain, completed using reference TRBV19 and TRBJ2-5, is DGGITQSPKYLFRKEGQNVTLSCEQNLNHDAMYWYRQDPGQGLRLIYYSQIVNDFQKGDIAEGYSVSREKKESFPLTVTSAQKNPTAFYLCATSLAGVQQETQYFGPGTRLLVL.

This rearrangement joins TRBV5-1 to TRBJ1-4, with D unclear. The CDR3 covers 13 residues. The V end lost 1 base, the J end lost 6 bases, and 7 bases lay between the germline ends. Germline CDR1 is SGHRS and CDR2 is YFSETQ. The CDR3 region is CASSLTKDEKLFF. CDR3 DNA: TGCGCCAGCAGCTTGACAAAGGATGAAAAACTGTTTTTT.

V gene TRBV18 combines with J gene TRBJ1-2; 7 nucleotides align to TRBD1. V was clipped by 3 bases and J by 7 bases; unmatched bases: 8. The CDR3 sequence is 14 residues long. Germline values: CDR1 KGHSH, CDR2 LQKENI. The CDR3 nucleotides are TGTGCCAGCTCACCGACAGGGACTCGGTCTGGCTACACCTTC. Amino acid sequence: CASSPTGTRSGYTF.

The chain couples TRBV5-1 to TRBJ1-1; D not resolved. The germline V gene has CDR1 SGHRS and CDR2 YFSETQ. V shed 0 bases and J shed 1 base, with 10 bases lying between them. The CDR3 runs to 15 residues. CDR3 sequence reads: CASSLGGPQNTEAFF. The CDR3 coding sequence is TGCGCCAGCAGCTTGGGAGGACCCCAGAACACTGAAGCTTTCTTT.

The gene calls are TRBV3-1 (or the pseudogene TRBV3-2) and TRBJ2-1; no clear D gene. Trimming left V 0 bases short and J 3 bases short, with 12 bases between. This CDR3 is 16 amino acids long. The germline V gene has CDR1 LGHDT and CDR2 YNNKEL (reference sequence). The CDR3 loop reads CASSQERISFYNEQFF. CDR3 DNA sequence: TGTGCCAGCAGCCAAGAAAGGATCTCCTTCTACAATGAGCAGTTCTTC.

This chain links TRBV11-2 with TRBJ1-2; D perhaps matches TRBD1 (5 bases). Germline V gene data show CDR1 as SGHAT and CDR2 as FQNNGV. CDR3 length: 15 amino acids. Trimming cost V 5 bases and J 8 bases, with 21 bases left between them. The CDR3 is CASSQATGHMQGYTF. CDR3 nucleotides: TGTGCCAGCAGCCAAGCCACGGGGCATATGCAAGGCTACACCTTC.

This chain joins TRBV10-1 and TRBJ2-3; 14 nucleotides align to TRBD2. The germline gives CDR1 WNHNN, CDR2 SYGVQD (reference sequence). CDR3 length equals 15 residues. Losses at the gene ends were 2 bases for V and 9 bases for J; bases not matched to a gene: 4. The CDR3 DNA reads TGCGCCAGCAGTGAGGCCGGGACTAGCGGGGGAACGCAGTATTTT. Its protein product is CASSEAGTSGGTQYF.

This clone was detected only a few times. The V call is TRBV3-1 (or the pseudogene TRBV3-2), the J call TRBJ2-7; the match to TRBD1 covers 7 bases. This CDR3 has 15 amino acids. Germline-derived CDR1 and CDR2 are LGHDT and YNNKEL (reference sequence). The V gene end was trimmed by 4 bases and the J gene end by 0 bases; junction bases not matched to a gene: 6. CDR3 in DNA: TGTGCCAGCAGCCGCTCAGGGACAGACTCCTACGAGCAGTACTTC. This translates into CASSRSGTDSYEQYF.

The table lists this clone with a few counts. In DNA, the CDR3 is TGTGCCACCAGTGATCCTAGCGGGGGGGTCAATGAGCAGTTCTTC. Translating it yields CATSDPSGGVNEQFF. The chain carries TRBV24-1 and TRBJ2-1; 12 bases align to TRBD2. The CDR3 is made up of 15 amino acids. CDR1 KGHDR and CDR2 SFDVKD come from the germline V gene. V gave up 3 bases and J gave up 6 bases; unmatched junction bases: 2.

The chain couples TRBV2 to TRBJ1-2; TRBD1 agrees at 8 bases. The V gene's germline CDR1 is SNHLY and CDR2 FYNNEI. V trimming: 2 bases; J trimming: 4 bases; junction bases outside the gene matches: 6. This CDR3 region has 15 residues. The CDR3 reads CASSESAGGFYGYTF. As DNA, the CDR3 is TGTGCCAGCAGTGAATCGGCAGGGGGCTTCTATGGCTACACCTTC.

The rearrangement uses TRBV6-2 or TRBV6-3 and TRBJ1-5; no clear D. CDR1 MNHEY and CDR2 SVGEGT come from the germline V gene. V lost 2 bases and J 7 bases, leaving 12 bases between the germline ends. CDR3 length: 14 amino acids. CDR3 sequence (DNA): TGTGCCAGCAGTTACCCTCTAAGGTACCAGCCCCAGCATTTT. Protein product: CASSYPLRYQPQHF.

J is TRBJ1-1 and V is TRBV29-1; D unclear. This CDR3 has 14 residues. Deletions cut 4 bases from V and 4 bases from J, with 16 bases between. Germline V gene data show CDR1 as SQVTM and CDR2 as ANQGSEA. CDR3 bases: TGCAGCGTTGGGAGGGAAATTGTGTCCACTGAAGCTTTCTTT. This translates into CSVGREIVSTEAFF.

The chain recombines TRBV10-3 with TRBJ1-1, with 7 positions matching TRBD1. The junction had 2 bases not matched to a gene; V was cut back by 3 bases and J by 1 base. CDR1 ENHRY and CDR2 SYGVKD come from the germline V gene. The length of the CDR3 is 14 residues. CDR3 bases: TGTGCCATCAGTGAACGACAGGGGAACACTGAAGCTTTCTTT. It is translated as CAISERQGNTEAFF.

V and J are TRBV7-6 and TRBJ1-2, with D unresolved. Trimming pared 2 bases from V and 0 bases from J, leaving 7 bases between. Germline CDR1 is SGHVS and CDR2 is FNYEAQ. The CDR3 is 14 amino acids. The CDR3, as DNA: TGTGCCAGCAGCTTACATCCAGCTAACTATGGCTACACCTTC. This sequence encodes CASSLHPANYGYTF.

The chain links TRBV3-1 (or the pseudogene TRBV3-2) to TRBJ2-1; 7 bases match TRBD1. Germline CDR1 is LGHDT and CDR2 is YNNKEL (reference sequence). The ends lost 3 bases at V and 6 bases at J; junction bases unmatched: 2. CDR3 length: 13 residues. DNA for the CDR3: TGTGCCAGCAGCCATCGACAGGGCAATGAGCAGTTCTTC. Translating it yields CASSHRQGNEQFF.

For this clone: The same CDR3 also results from other DNA sequences found in this sample. The J gene is TRBJ2-5, the V gene TRBV7-2; maybe TRBD1 (6 bases). The germline gives CDR1 SGHTA, CDR2 FQGNSA. V was pared by 3 bases and J by 2 bases, with 7 bases between. The CDR3 runs to 13 residues. CDR3 nucleotide sequence: TGTGCCAGCAGCTTTGGACAGCAAGAGACCCAGTACTTC. It is translated as CASSFGQQETQYF.

The rearrangement uses TRBV14 and TRBJ1-2; D remains unclear. Germline V gene sequence: CDR1 SGHDN, CDR2 FVKESK. The CDR3 has 13 residues. V shed 1 base and J shed 2 bases, with 5 bases lying between them. The CDR3 DNA follows: TGTGCCAGCAGCCAAGTACGAAACTATGGCTACACCTTC. Its protein is CASSQVRNYGYTF. The variable domain in full, completed from reference TRBV14 and TRBJ1-2, reads EAGVTQFPSHSVIEKGQTVTLRCDPISGHDNLYWYRRVMGKEIKFLLHFVKESKQDESGMPNNRFLAERTGGTYSTLKVQPAELEDSGVYFCASSQVRNYGYTFGSGTRLTVV.

The chain uses TRBV3-1 (or the pseudogene TRBV3-2) and TRBJ2-1; possibly TRBD2 for D (5 bases). The CDR3 runs 14 residues. Germline CDR1 LGHDT, CDR2 YNNKEL (reference sequence). Trimming left V 3 bases short and J 6 bases short, with 12 bases between. DNA for the CDR3: TGTGCCAGCAGCCAGTTCAGGACTTTCAATGAGCAGTTCTTC. Translated: CASSQFRTFNEQFF.

The chain has TRBV20-1 and TRBJ1-2; D remains ambiguous. The CDR3 is made up of 11 amino acids. Germline V gives CDR1 DFQATT, CDR2 SNEGSKA (reference sequence). With 6 bases removed from V and 4 bases from J, the gap between germline ends came to 9 bases. The CDR3 DNA follows: TGCAGTGCGGTAAAGCTCTATGGCTACACCTTC. Translating gives CSAVKLYGYTF.

The rearrangement joins TRBV28 to TRBJ1-1; D is ambiguous. This CDR3 region has 14 residues. V shed 11 bases and J shed 0 bases, with 16 bases lying between them. CDR1 is MDHEN and CDR2 is SYDVKM in the germline V gene. The CDR3: CASNFRALNTEAFF. CDR3 sequence (DNA): TGTGCCTCCAATTTTCGGGCGTTGAACACTGAAGCTTTCTTT.